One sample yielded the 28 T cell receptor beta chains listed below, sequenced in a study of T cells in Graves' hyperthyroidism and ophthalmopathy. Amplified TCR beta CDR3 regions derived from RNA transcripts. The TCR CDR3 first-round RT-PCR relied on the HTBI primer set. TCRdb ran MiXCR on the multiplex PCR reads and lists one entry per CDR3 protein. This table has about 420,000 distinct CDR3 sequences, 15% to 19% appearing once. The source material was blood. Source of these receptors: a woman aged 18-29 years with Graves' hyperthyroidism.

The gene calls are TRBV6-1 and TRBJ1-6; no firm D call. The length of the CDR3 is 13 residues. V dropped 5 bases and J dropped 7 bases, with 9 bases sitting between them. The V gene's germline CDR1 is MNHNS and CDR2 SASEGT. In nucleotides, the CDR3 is TGTGCCAGCAGTTTCCCCGGGAATTCACCCCTCCACTTT. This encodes CASSFPGNSPLHF.

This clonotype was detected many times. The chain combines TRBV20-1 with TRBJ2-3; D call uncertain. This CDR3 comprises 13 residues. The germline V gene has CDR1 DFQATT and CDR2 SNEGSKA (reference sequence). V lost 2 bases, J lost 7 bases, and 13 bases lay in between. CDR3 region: CSARPPPLNTQYF. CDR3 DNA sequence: TGCAGTGCTAGACCTCCTCCGTTGAATACGCAGTATTTT.

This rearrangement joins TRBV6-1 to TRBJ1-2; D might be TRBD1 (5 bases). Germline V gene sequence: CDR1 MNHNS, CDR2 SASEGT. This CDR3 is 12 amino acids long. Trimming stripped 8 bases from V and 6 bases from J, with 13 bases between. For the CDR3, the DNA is TGTGCCAGCGGCCCAGGGCTCCATGGCTACACCTTC. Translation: CASGPGLHGYTF.

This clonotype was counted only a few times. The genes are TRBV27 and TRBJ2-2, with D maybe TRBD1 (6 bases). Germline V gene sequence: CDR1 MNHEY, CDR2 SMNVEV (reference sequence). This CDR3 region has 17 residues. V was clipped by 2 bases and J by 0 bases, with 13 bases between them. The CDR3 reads CASSLMAGVPNTGELFF. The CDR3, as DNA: TGTGCCAGCAGTTTAATGGCAGGGGTCCCGAACACCGGGGAGCTGTTTTTT.

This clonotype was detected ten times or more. This chain's CDR3 is CASTAPPDDNQPQHF. The CDR3 nucleotides read TGTGCCAGCACGGCCCCGCCGGACGACAATCAGCCCCAGCATTTT. This chain connects TRBV2 to TRBJ1-5; no clear D gene. The CDR3 totals 15 residues. The V end lost 7 bases, the J end lost 3 bases, and 16 bases lay between the germline ends. Germline V lookup: CDR1 SNHLY, CDR2 FYNNEI. Together with reference TRBV2 and TRBJ1-5, the CDR3 gives the full variable domain: EPEVTQTPSHQVTQMGQEVILRCVPISNHLYFYWYRQILGQKVEFLVSFYNNEISEKSEIFDDQFSVERPDGSNFTLKIRSTKLEDSAMYFCASTAPPDDNQPQHFGDGTRLSIL.

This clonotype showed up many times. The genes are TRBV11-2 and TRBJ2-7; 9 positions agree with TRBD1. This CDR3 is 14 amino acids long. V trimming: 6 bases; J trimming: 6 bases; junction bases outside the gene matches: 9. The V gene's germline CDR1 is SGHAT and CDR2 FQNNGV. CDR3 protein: CASRSYRGLGEQYF. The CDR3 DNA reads TGTGCCAGCAGATCCTACAGGGGGCTGGGCGAGCAGTACTTC.

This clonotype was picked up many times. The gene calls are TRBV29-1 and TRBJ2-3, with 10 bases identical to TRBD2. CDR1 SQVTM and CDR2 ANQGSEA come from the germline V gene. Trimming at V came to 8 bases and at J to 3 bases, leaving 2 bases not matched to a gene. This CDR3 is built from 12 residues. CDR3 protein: CSLSGRTDTQYF. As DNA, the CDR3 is TGCAGCCTTAGCGGGAGGACAGATACGCAGTATTTT.

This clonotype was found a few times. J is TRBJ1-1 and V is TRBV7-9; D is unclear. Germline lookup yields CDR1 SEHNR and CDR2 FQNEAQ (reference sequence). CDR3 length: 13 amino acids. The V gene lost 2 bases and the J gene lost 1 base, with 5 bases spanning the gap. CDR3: CASSLYGNTEAFF. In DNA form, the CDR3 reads TGTGCCAGCAGCTTATATGGGAACACTGAAGCTTTCTTT.

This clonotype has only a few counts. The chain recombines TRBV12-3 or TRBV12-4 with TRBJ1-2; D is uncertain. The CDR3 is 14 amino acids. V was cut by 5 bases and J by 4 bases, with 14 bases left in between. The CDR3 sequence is CASSLKARSYGYTF. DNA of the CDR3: TGTGCCAGCAGTCTAAAGGCACGATCCTATGGCTACACCTTC.

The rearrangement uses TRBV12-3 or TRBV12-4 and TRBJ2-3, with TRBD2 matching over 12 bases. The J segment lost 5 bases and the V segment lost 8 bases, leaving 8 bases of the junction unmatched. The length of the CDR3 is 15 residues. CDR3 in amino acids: CASEQLAGGGDTQYF. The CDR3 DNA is TGTGCCAGCGAACAACTAGCGGGGGGTGGAGATACGCAGTATTTT.

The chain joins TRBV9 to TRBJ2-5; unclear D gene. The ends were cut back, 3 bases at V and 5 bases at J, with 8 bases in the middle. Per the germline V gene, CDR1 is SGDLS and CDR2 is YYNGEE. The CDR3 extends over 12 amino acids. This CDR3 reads CASSAVGETQYF. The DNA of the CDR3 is TGTGCCAGCAGCGCCGTAGGGGAGACCCAGTACTTC.

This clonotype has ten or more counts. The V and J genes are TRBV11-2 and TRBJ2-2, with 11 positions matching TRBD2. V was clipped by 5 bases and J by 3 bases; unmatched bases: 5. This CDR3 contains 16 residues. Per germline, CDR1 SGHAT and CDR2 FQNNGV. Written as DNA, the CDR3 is TGTGCCAGCAGCGCCCTACTAGCGGGGGACACCGGGGAGCTGTTTTTT. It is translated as CASSALLAGDTGELFF.

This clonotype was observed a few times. The CDR3: CATSKELAGVETQYF. CDR3 nucleotide sequence: TGTGCCACCAGCAAAGAACTAGCGGGAGTGGAGACCCAGTACTTC. This chain links TRBV15 with TRBJ2-5, with TRBD2 identical over 11 bases. Per germline, CDR1 LNHNV and CDR2 YYDKDF (reference sequence). This CDR3 comprises 15 residues. Unmatched junction bases numbered 6, after V lost 4 bases and J lost 5 bases.

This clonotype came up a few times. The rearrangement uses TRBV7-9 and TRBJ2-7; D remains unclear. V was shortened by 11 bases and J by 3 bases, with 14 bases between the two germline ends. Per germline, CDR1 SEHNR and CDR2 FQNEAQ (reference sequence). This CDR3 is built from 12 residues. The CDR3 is CALRQEIYEQYF. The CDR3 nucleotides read TGTGCCTTACGGCAGGAGATCTACGAGCAGTACTTC.

CDR3 loop: CASTQARRGYGYTF. In nucleotides, the CDR3 is TGTGCCAGCACCCAGGCGCGGAGAGGATATGGCTACACCTTC. V and J are TRBV12-3 or TRBV12-4 and TRBJ1-2, with D unresolved. Trimming took off 7 bases at V and 5 bases at J, with 17 bases between the two ends. The CDR3 spans 14 residues.

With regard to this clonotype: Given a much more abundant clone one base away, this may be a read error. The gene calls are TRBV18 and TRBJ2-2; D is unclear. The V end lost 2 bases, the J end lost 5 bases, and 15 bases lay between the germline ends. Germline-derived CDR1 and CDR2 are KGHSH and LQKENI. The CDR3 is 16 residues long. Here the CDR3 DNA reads TGTGCCAGCTCACCATCTGTGACACTAATAACCGGGGAGCTGTTTTTT. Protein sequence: CASSPSVTLITGELFF.

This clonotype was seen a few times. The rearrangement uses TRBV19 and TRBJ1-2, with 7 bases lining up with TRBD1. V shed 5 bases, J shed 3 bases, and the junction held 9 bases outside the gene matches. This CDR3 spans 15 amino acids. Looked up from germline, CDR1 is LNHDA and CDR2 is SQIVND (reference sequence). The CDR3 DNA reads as TGTGCCAGTAGTGCCGGGACAGCTTTATACTATGGCTACACCTTC. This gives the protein CASSAGTALYYGYTF.

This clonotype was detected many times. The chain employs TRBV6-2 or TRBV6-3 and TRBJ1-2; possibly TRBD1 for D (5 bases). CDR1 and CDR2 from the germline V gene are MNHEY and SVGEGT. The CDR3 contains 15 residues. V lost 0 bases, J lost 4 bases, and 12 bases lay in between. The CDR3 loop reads CASSYSTGDGYGYTF. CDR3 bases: TGTGCCAGCAGTTACTCGACCGGGGACGGCTATGGCTACACCTTC.

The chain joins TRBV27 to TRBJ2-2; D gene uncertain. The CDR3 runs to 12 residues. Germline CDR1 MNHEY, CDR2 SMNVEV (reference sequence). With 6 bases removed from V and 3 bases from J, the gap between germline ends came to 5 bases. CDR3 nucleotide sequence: TGTGCCAGCAGGGCTTACACCGGGGAGCTGTTTTTT. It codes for CASRAYTGELFF.

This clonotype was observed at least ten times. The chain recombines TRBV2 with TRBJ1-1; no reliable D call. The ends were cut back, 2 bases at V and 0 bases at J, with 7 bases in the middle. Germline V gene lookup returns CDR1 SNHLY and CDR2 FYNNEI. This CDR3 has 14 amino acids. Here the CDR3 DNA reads TGTGCCAGCAGTGAACAGGCGCTGAACACTGAAGCTTTCTTT. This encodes CASSEQALNTEAFF. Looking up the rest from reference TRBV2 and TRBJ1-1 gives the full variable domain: EPEVTQTPSHQVTQMGQEVILRCVPISNHLYFYWYRQILGQKVEFLVSFYNNEISEKSEIFDDQFSVERPDGSNFTLKIRSTKLEDSAMYFCASSEQALNTEAFFGQGTRLTVV.

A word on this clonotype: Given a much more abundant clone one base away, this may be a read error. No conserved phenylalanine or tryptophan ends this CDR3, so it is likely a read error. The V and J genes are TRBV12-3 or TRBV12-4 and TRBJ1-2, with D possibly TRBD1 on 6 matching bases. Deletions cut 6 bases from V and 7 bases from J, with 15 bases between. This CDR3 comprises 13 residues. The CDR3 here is CASSIITGFGYTL. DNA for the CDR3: TGTGCCAGCAGCATAATCACAGGGTTTGGCTACACCCTC.

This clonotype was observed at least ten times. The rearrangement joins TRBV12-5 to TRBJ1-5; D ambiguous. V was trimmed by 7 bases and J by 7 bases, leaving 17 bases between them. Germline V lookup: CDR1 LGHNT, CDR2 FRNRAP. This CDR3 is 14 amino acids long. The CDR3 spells CASAIGSVSQPQHF. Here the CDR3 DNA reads TGTGCTAGTGCCATCGGGTCCGTAAGCCAGCCCCAGCATTTT. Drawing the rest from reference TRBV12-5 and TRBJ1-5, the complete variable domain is DARVTQTPRHKVTEMGQEVTMRCQPILGHNTVFWYRQTMMQGLELLAYFRNRAPLDDSGMPKDRFSAEMPDATLATLKIQPSEPRDSAVYFCASAIGSVSQPQHFGDGTRLSIL.

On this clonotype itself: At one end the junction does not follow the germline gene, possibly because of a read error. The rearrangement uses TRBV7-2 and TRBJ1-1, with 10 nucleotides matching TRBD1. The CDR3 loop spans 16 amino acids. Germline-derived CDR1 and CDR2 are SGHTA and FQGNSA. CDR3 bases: TGTGCCAGCAGCCCATATCCGGGACAGGGGAACGCTGAAGCTTTCTTT. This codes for CASSPYPGQGNAEAFF.

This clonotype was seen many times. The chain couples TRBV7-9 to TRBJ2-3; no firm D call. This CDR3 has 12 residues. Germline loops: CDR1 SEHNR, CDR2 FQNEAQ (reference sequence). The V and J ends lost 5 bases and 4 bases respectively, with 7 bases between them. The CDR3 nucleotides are TGTGCCAGCAGCGACGTGGCAGATACGCAGTATTTT. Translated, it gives CASSDVADTQYF. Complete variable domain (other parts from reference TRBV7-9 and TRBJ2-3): DTGVSQNPRHKITKRGQNVTFRCDPISEHNRLYWYRQTLGQGPEFLTYFQNEAQLEKSRLLSDRFSAERPKGSFSTLEIQRTEQGDSAMYLCASSDVADTQYFGPGTRLTVL.

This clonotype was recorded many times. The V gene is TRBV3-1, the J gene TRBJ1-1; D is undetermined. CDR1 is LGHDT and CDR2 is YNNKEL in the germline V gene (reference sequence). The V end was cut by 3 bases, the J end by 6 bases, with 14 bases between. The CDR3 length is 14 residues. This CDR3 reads CASSQYMNAAEAFF. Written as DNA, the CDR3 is TGTGCCAGCAGCCAGTACATGAACGCAGCTGAAGCTTTCTTT.

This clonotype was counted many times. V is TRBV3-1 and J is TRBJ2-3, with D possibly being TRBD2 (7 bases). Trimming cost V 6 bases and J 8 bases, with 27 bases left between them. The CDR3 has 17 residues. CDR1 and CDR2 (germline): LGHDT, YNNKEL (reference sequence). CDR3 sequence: CASSPTEERGGRGTQYF. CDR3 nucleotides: TGTGCCAGCAGTCCTACTGAAGAGAGGGGGGGCCGTGGTACGCAGTATTTT.

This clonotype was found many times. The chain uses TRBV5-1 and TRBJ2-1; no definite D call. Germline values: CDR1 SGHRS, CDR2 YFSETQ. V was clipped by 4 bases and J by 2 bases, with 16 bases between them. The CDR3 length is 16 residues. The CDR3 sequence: CASSLGLHSAYNEQFF. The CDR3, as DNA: TGCGCCAGCAGCCTGGGATTGCACTCCGCCTACAATGAGCAGTTCTTC.

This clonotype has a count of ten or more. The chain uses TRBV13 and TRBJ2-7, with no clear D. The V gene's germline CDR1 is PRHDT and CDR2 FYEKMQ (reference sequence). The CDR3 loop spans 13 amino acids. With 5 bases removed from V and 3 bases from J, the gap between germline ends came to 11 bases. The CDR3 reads CASSHGRSYEQYF. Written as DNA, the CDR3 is TGTGCCAGCAGCCACGGACGGAGCTACGAGCAGTACTTC.